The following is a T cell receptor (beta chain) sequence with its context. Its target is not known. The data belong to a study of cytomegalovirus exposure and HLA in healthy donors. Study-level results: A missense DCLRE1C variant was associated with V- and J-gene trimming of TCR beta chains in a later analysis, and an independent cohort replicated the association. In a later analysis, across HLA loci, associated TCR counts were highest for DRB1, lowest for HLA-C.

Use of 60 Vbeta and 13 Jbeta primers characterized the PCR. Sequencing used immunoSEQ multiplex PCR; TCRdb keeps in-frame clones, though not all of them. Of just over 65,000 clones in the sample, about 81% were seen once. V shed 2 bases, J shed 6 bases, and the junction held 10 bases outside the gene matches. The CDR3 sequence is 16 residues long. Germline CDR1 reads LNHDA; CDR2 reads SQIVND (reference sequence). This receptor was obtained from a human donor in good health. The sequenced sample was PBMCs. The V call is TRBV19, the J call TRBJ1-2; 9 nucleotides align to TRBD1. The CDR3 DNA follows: TGTGCCAGTAGTATATCGTCGGACAGGGACAGGGATGGCTACACCTTC. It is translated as CASSISSDRDRDGYTF.